The 9 T cell receptor beta chains below were found in one sample sequenced in a study of blood T cell repertoires in COVID-19. Only in-frame clones appear in the TCRdb table, and some are missing; sequencing was by immunoSEQ multiplex PCR. The top ten clones hold 50% of a sample with about 63,000 clones, 76% of them seen once. Sequenced: peripheral blood. These receptors were collected from a woman of 80 years or more with acute or convalescent COVID-19.

V is TRBV7-3 and J is TRBJ2-3; TRBD2 aligns across 7 bases. The V and J ends lost 4 bases and 1 base, in that order; junction bases with no gene match: 2. The CDR3 consists of 14 residues. Germline loops: CDR1 SGHTA, CDR2 FQGTGA. This CDR3 reads CASSSTSGTDTQYF. CDR3 bases: TGTGCCAGCAGCTCCACTAGCGGCACAGATACGCAGTATTTT.

The rearrangement links TRBV2 to TRBJ1-4, with D possibly being TRBD1 (5 bases). V lost 7 bases to trimming and J lost 7 bases, with 16 bases between them. In germline, CDR1 is SNHLY, CDR2 FYNNEI. CDR3 size: 14 residues. CDR3 residues: CASTPGTEGEKLFF. CDR3 sequence (DNA): TGTGCCAGCACCCCCGGGACTGAAGGTGAAAAACTGTTTTTT.

The chain carries TRBV9 and TRBJ2-7; 11 bases are a match to TRBD2. The V segment lost 2 bases and the J segment 3 bases; nucleotides outside the gene matches: 4. Per germline, CDR1 SGDLS and CDR2 YYNGEE. CDR3 length: 15 residues. This chain's CDR3 is CASSVSGLAGYEQYF. CDR3 DNA: TGTGCCAGCAGCGTCTCAGGACTAGCGGGCTACGAGCAGTACTTC. The full variable domain, with the rest looked up from reference TRBV9 and TRBJ2-7, is DSGVTQTPKHLITATGQRVTLRCSPRSGDLSVYWYQQSLDQGLQFLIQYYNGEERAKGNILERFSAQQFPDLHSELNLSSLELGDSALYFCASSVSGLAGYEQYFGPGTRLTVT.

The rearrangement uses TRBV18 and TRBJ2-7; 9 bases are a match to TRBD1. The CDR3 has 14 amino acids. J was trimmed by 6 bases and V by 5 bases; bases with no gene match: 8. Germline CDR1 is KGHSH and CDR2 is LQKENI. CDR3 loop: CASSDGTGTREQYF. DNA of the CDR3: TGTGCCAGCTCAGACGGGACAGGGACTCGCGAGCAGTACTTC.

This clone was counted between two and nine times. The J gene is TRBJ1-6, the V gene TRBV2; 7 bases line up with TRBD1. After removal of 10 bases from V and 0 bases from J, the junction contained 6 bases not matched to a gene. This CDR3 is 15 amino acids long. The V gene's germline CDR1 is SNHLY and CDR2 FYNNEI. The CDR3, as DNA: TGTGCCACCCAGGGGGGATACTCCTATAATTCACCCCTCCACTTT. Its protein is CATQGGYSYNSPLHF.

This chain uses TRBV19 with TRBJ1-5, with D possibly matching TRBD1 (5 bases). Trimming pared 10 bases from V and 2 bases from J, leaving 15 bases between. The V gene's germline CDR1 is LNHDA and CDR2 SQIVND (reference sequence). The length of the CDR3 is 14 residues. Here the CDR3 reads CATQGRLGNQPQHF. The CDR3 nucleotides read TGTGCCACCCAGGGCCGGCTGGGCAATCAGCCCCAGCATTTT.

This clone was counted once. V usage is TRBV30 and J usage is TRBJ2-5, with 11 bases identical to TRBD2. This CDR3 has 15 residues. V lost 4 bases and J lost 1; bases outside the gene matches: 5. CDR1 and CDR2 from the germline V gene are GTSNPN and SVGIG (reference sequence). The CDR3 loop reads CAWTSGLAAQETQYF. DNA for the CDR3: TGTGCCTGGACATCGGGACTAGCGGCCCAAGAGACCCAGTACTTC.

CDR3 nucleotides: TGCAGTGCTCCGTTACAGGGGAGAGCTTTCTTT. Its translation is CSAPLQGRAFF. This chain connects TRBV20-1 to TRBJ1-1; 7 positions match TRBD1. The CDR3 is 11 amino acids. CDR1 and CDR2 (germline): DFQATT, SNEGSKA (reference sequence). V trimming: 5 bases; J trimming: 10 bases; junction bases outside the gene matches: 7.

The table lists this clone with a few counts. The same CDR3 also results from other DNA sequences found in this sample. The chain carries TRBV6-2 or TRBV6-3 and TRBJ2-7; 14 nucleotides line up with TRBD2. CDR1 and CDR2 from the germline V gene are MNHEY and SVGEGT. Trimming removed 6 bases from V and 1 base from J; junction bases left unmatched: 2. The CDR3 loop spans 15 amino acids. CDR3: CASSGLAGGSYEQYF. CDR3 in DNA: TGTGCCAGCAGCGGACTAGCGGGAGGATCCTACGAGCAGTACTTC.